This T cell receptor (beta chain) was captured by sequencing in a study of graft-versus-host responses after intestinal transplantation. The CDR3 runs to 14 residues. V dropped 1 base and J dropped 10 bases, with 14 bases sitting between them. Germline CDR1 reads SGHVS; CDR2 reads FNYEAQ. Study-wide results and limits: Researchers found GvH clones in recipient marrow, and some showed up first in ileum or blood. Peak circulating GvH clone levels tracked with early post-transplant HvG declines.

Libraries were prepared by immunoSEQ multiplex PCR; TCRdb keeps only in-frame clonotypes and omits some of them. This sample has some 25,000 clones, with roughly nine tenths found just once. A note on this clone: The antigen is not known.

The gene calls are TRBV7-6 and TRBJ2-1; no clear D. The sample in question was PBMCs, obtained approximately 39 days after intestinal transplant. The TCR comes from a human patient who received an intestinal transplant, so some T cells may come from the graft donor. The CDR3 spells CASSLDRFGPEQFF. The DNA of the CDR3 is TGTGCCAGCAGCTTAGACCGCTTCGGACCCGAGCAGTTCTTC.